This T cell receptor beta chain derives from a study of regulatory T cells in long-lasting Graves disease (dated by TCRdb to about 2021). For the wider study: Antithyroid drugs had been taken for less than 3 months by newly diagnosed Graves' disease patients. Peripheral blood TCR sequencing and RNA sequencing compared persistent Graves' disease patients with newly diagnosed Graves' disease patients. The study was conducted in China and was registered as a clinical trial. A total of about 35 samples underwent TCR sequencing, from roughly 13 patients with persistent Graves' disease and roughly 20 patients with newly diagnosed Graves' disease.

The sample's time point label, decoded: newly diagnosed GD, antithyroid drugs for less than 3 months. For both TCR sequencing and RNA sequencing, RNA was extracted from PBMCs using TRIzol. Graves' disease was diagnosed according to American Thyroid Association guidelines. Patients were recruited from an endocrinology department in Xi'an, China. Each patient gave about 10 milliliters of peripheral blood, collected in an EDTA anticoagulant tube. Ficoll Paque Plus density gradient separation was used to isolate PBMCs, and no further T cell sorting was performed. RNA quality was checked with an Agilent 2100 Bioanalyzer and agarose gel, and concentration with a NanoDrop 2000. Turning to this clonotype: Its antigen is unknown. Base qualities are missing; no much larger clone stands one base away.

Broad study findings and their caveats: Sequencing and analysis were limited to the TCR beta chain. Preferential use of TRBV28, TRBJ1-2 and TRBJ2-5 was observed in persistent disease, whereas TRBV20-1 and TRBJ2-1 were favored in newly diagnosed disease. Only peripheral blood was studied, because thyroid tissue, the primary lesion, was inaccessible. The small sample size was acknowledged by the authors as a limitation that may reduce accuracy. Persistent patients shared more public clonotypes among themselves (around 2,500) than newly diagnosed patients did (approximately 870). Compared with newly diagnosed patients, persistent Graves' disease patients had lower TCR Shannon entropy and fewer highly expanded clones, which suggests clonal expansion.

V is clipped by 3 bases and J by 0 bases, and the sequence between their germline boundaries is 9 bases long. From the cysteine through the phenylalanine, the CDR3 covers 15 amino acids. CDR3 DNA is the only sequence kept; it has 45 bases, read in frame from the first base. CDR1 is given as LGHDT and CDR2 as YNNKEL, both from the germline V gene (reference sequence). The library was generated by multiplex PCR. Instrument used: Illumina HiSeq 4000. To build TCR beta libraries, CDR3 regions were amplified by Arm-PCR using iRepertoire HTBI primers. Before sequencing, the PCR products went through gel purification. In the authors' own workflow: Gene usage analysis of CDR3 amino acid clonotypes relied on the roughly 60 TRBV and around 13 TRBJ segments identified across samples. Filtered high-quality paired reads were merged into contigs using COPE and FqMerger. BLAST was used to align contigs to the IMGT TRBV, TRBD and TRBJ reference genes, and CDR3 was defined following IMGT. Highly expanded clones were defined as clonotypes with a frequency above 0.1%. Repertoire diversity was measured by Shannon entropy, and V-J evenness by the Gini coefficient. A clonotype was considered public if more than one individual shared it. The public reads were quality trimmed at Q25 with fastp and then assembled into clones with MiXCR by TCRdb, keeping productive beta chains. Each record represents a unique CDR3 protein, reported with the most common genes and DNA among its rows. These V and J calls rely on TCRdb rather than the paper's analysis. The sample table holds about 530,000 distinct CDR3 sequences, of which around 15% were seen once. The ten top clones hold just under 25% of the sample.

The data also belong to a second study, concerning T cells in Graves' hyperthyroidism and ophthalmopathy. From the second report: Stable Graves' hyperthyroidism was defined as no progression to ophthalmopathy during 18 months of follow-up. Hyperthyroidism patients were newly diagnosed, had a disease duration of under 2 months, and were aged 18 to 65 years. The study excluded patients with uncontrolled infections, other autoimmune diseases, pregnancy or lactation. Clinical symptoms, serum thyroxine and TRAb, thyroid ultrasound, and orbital computed tomography formed the basis for the diagnoses. The first round of RT-PCR for the TCR CDR3 was performed with the HTBI primer set and the Qiagen OneStep RT-PCR kit. Most expanded thyroid clonotypes (frequency above 0.001) were also detected in blood, a finding suggesting that blood repertoires may reflect thyroid immune responses. A model built on a 13 V-J signature distinguished ophthalmopathy from stable hyperthyroidism, reaching roughly 88% sensitivity and under 84% specificity in cross-validation and 80%/75% in testing. In validation, the model predicted progression to ophthalmopathy a median of about 6.5 months before onset, with about 64% sensitivity and about 75% specificity. To identify distinguishing TCR V-J signatures, a discovery cohort of about 100 patients was used, comprising 43 with Graves' ophthalmopathy and around 60 with stable Graves' hyperthyroidism. Prospective prediction of ophthalmopathy was tested in an independent validation cohort consisting of roughly 19 hyperthyroidism patients and around 16 patients who later progressed to ophthalmopathy. The approximately 100 discovery patients were randomly split 7:3 into training and test sets. Thyroid tissue and blood T-cell repertoires from about six Graves' hyperthyroidism patients were also compared in the study. Following sampling, methimazole starting at 30 mg daily was given to hyperthyroidism patients, and high-dose intravenous methylprednisolone was given to ophthalmopathy patients. A second multiplex PCR round built the libraries, followed by size selection and purification. The libraries were sequenced on an Illumina HiSeq2000 using paired-end 100 bp reads. SOAPnuke was used to process the raw data, throwing out any read that contained adapters or uncalled bases, had a mean Phred below 15, or lacked an exact constant-primer or identifier match. COPE v1.2.5 was used to merge the high-quality paired reads, and each unique nucleotide sequence was defined as a clonotype. Clonotypes were aligned to IMGT TRBV, TRBD and TRBJ reference segments using MiTCR v1.1. The analysis included only V-J combinations with a frequency above 0.0001, which together covered more than 98% of the repertoires. The TCS score was defined as the ratio of F50 (clonal expansion) to E x V (chaos), calculated using BLOSUM62-based TCRdist between CDR3 peptides within each V-J. Welch's t-statistics and random forest reduced 500 to 650 V-J features to 13, which were used in a naive Bayes classifier (R e1071). No statistical method was used to fix the sample size in advance, and group allocation was not hidden from the investigators. According to the paper, TCR Vbeta CDR3 sequencing was carried out on 135 peripheral blood samples, which came from 40 to 45 ophthalmopathy, approximately 72 hyperthyroidism and approximately 17 progressor patients.

The chain is made from TRBV3-1 and TRBJ1-5; TRBD1 is possibly the D segment (5 matching bases). The TCR was taken from a middle-aged woman with Graves disease. Donor details come from another sample of the same person, matched by shared clones. The source material was peripheral blood mononuclear cells (PBMCs), sampled at new diagnosis, from a patient treated with antithyroid drugs. Here the CDR3 is given as CASSHSGPSNQPQHF. At the DNA level, the sequence is TGTGCCAGCAGCCATTCGGGGCCTAGCAATCAGCCCCAGCATTTT.